This entry lists 15 T cell receptor beta chains sequenced from one sample in a study of blood T cell repertoires in COVID-19. Produced via immunoSEQ multiplex PCR; TCRdb's table is partial and in-frame only. The sample holds 150,000 or so clones, roughly 87% seen once. The sequencing input was PBMCs or T cells enriched from blood (not recorded which). The source is a woman in her 40s who had been exposed to COVID-19.

V usage is TRBV5-4 and J usage is TRBJ2-5; D may be TRBD2 (6 bases). The CDR3 is made up of 15 amino acids. The germline V and J ends were trimmed by 0 bases and 5 bases, with 14 bases remaining between them. Germline-derived CDR1 and CDR2 are SGHNT and YYREEE (reference sequence). The CDR3 coding sequence is TGTGCCAGCAGCTTGGGTACGGCTAGCGAGGAGACCCAGTACTTC. Translation gives CASSLGTASEETQYF.

This rearrangement joins TRBV5-1 to TRBJ2-5; TRBD2 is a possible D gene (5 bases). The V gene's germline CDR1 is SGHRS and CDR2 YFSETQ. Trimming took off 8 bases at V and 5 bases at J, with 19 bases between the two ends. This CDR3 contains 14 residues. CDR3: CASKAGLGGETQYF. The CDR3 DNA is TGCGCCAGTAAGGCGGGCCTGGGCGGGGAGACCCAGTACTTC.

Here the CDR3 DNA reads TGTGCCAGCAGCGTGGGGACAGCGAATGAAAAACTGTTTTTT. This translates into CASSVGTANEKLFF. The chain has TRBV7-2 and TRBJ1-4, with TRBD1 identical over 7 bases. Germline V gene data show CDR1 as SGHTA and CDR2 as FQGNSA. Trimming removed 5 bases from V and 5 bases from J; junction bases left unmatched: 5. This CDR3 spans 14 amino acids.

The chain carries TRBV27 and TRBJ2-2, with TRBD1 as a possible D gene (6 bases). CDR1 is MNHEY, CDR2 SMNVEV, per germline (reference sequence). Between the trimmed V and J ends, which lost 6 bases and 1 base, there was a span of 12 bases. The CDR3 runs 15 residues. In nucleotides, the CDR3 is TGTGCCAGCAGGGGGGCGCAAGGGAACACCGGGGAGCTGTTTTTT. Translated, it gives CASRGAQGNTGELFF.

The CDR3 reads CASSNLLRDSYFTGELFF. The DNA of the CDR3 is TGTGCCAGCAGCAACCTTCTGAGGGACAGCTACTTCACCGGGGAGCTGTTTTTT. This sequence joins TRBV7-8 and TRBJ2-2; TRBD1 aligns across 7 bases. Germline V CDR1 and CDR2: SGHVS, FQNEAQ. CDR3 length equals 18 residues. V dropped 5 bases and J dropped 4; count of bases not matched to a gene: 16.

This clone was recorded only once. V and J are TRBV4-1 and TRBJ2-7; D might be TRBD1 (5 bases). Germline lookup yields CDR1 MGHRA and CDR2 YSYEKL. Deletions cut 8 bases from V and 1 base from J, with 6 bases between. CDR3 length equals 11 residues. This chain's CDR3 is CASGASYEQYF. The CDR3 coding sequence is TGCGCCAGCGGGGCATCCTACGAGCAGTACTTC.

In nucleotides, the CDR3 is TGTGCCAGTAGTATAGCTCAGGGGAGCAATGAGCAGTTCTTC. It codes for CASSIAQGSNEQFF. The gene calls are TRBV19 and TRBJ2-1, with D maybe TRBD1 (6 bases). This CDR3 comprises 14 residues. Germline CDR1 and CDR2: LNHDA and SQIVND (reference sequence). With 1 base removed from V and 6 bases from J, the gap between germline ends came to 10 bases.

The chain joins TRBV6-5 to TRBJ1-5; perhaps TRBD1 as D (5 bases). The V gene lost 5 bases and the J gene lost 3 bases, with 14 bases spanning the gap. The CDR3 runs 15 residues. Germline V lookup: CDR1 MNHEY, CDR2 SVGAGI. In DNA, the CDR3 is TGTGCCAGCAGTCTCCAGGGAGGACTCAATCAGCCCCAGCATTTT. Protein sequence: CASSLQGGLNQPQHF.

V and J are TRBV7-2 and TRBJ1-2; 8 bases are shared with TRBD1. CDR1 and CDR2 from the germline V gene are SGHTA and FQGNSA. V shed 4 bases, J shed 3 bases, and the junction held 1 base outside the gene matches. This CDR3 contains 13 residues. The CDR3 loop reads CASSSDRDYGYTF. The CDR3 nucleotides are TGTGCCAGCAGCTCGGACAGGGACTATGGCTACACCTTC.

V usage is TRBV11-2 and J usage is TRBJ2-5, with D tentatively TRBD2 (6 bases). Trimming left V 0 bases short and J 5 bases short, with 13 bases between. This CDR3 spans 15 amino acids. The germline V gene has CDR1 SGHAT and CDR2 FQNNGV. Written as DNA, the CDR3 is TGTGCCAGCAGCTTAGACAGCAGGGAGGTGGAGACCCAGTACTTC. Encoded protein: CASSLDSREVETQYF.

The chain links TRBV24-1 to TRBJ2-1; no firm D call. The V gene's germline CDR1 is KGHDR and CDR2 SFDVKD. Trimming shortened V by 1 base and J by 5 bases, and 8 bases separated the two germline ends. The CDR3 runs to 14 residues. The CDR3 bases are TGTGCCACCAGTGATTTTGGGCAGGACAATGAGCAGTTCTTC. This encodes CATSDFGQDNEQFF.

The chain combines TRBV25-1 with TRBJ2-1; 11 bases align to TRBD2. V dropped 1 base and J dropped 5; count of bases not matched to a gene: 7. This CDR3 contains 17 residues. CDR1 and CDR2 (germline): MGHDK, SYGVNS. The CDR3 loop reads CASSEFNRLAGNNEQFF. The CDR3 DNA reads TGTGCCAGCAGTGAATTTAACCGACTAGCGGGGAACAATGAGCAGTTCTTC.

This chain uses TRBV10-3 with TRBJ1-5; tentative D call: TRBD1 (5 bases). V was clipped by 10 bases and J by 2 bases, with 15 bases between them. Germline CDR1 reads ENHRY; CDR2 reads SYGVKD. The CDR3 has 14 residues. The CDR3 sequence: CATTRDSGNQPQHF. Written as DNA, the CDR3 is TGTGCCACTACACGAGACAGTGGCAATCAGCCCCAGCATTTT.

The chain employs TRBV27 and TRBJ1-5, with 7 positions matching TRBD1. Germline CDR1 MNHEY, CDR2 SMNVEV (reference sequence). V shed 6 bases, J shed 3 bases, and the junction held 5 bases outside the gene matches. This CDR3 region has 14 residues. CDR3 sequence (DNA): TGTGCCAGCAGGCCGACAGGGTACAATCAGCCCCAGCATTTT. This translates into CASRPTGYNQPQHF.

The chain combines TRBV4-1 with TRBJ2-7; the match to TRBD2 covers 9 bases. Germline V CDR1 and CDR2: MGHRA, YSYEKL. The length of the CDR3 is 16 residues. V was pared by 0 bases and J by 2 bases, with 5 bases of the junction left unmatched. CDR3 nucleotide sequence: TGCGCCAGCAGCCAAGATGCTAGCGGGGATCCCTACGAGCAGTACTTC. Translation: CASSQDASGDPYEQYF.